This T cell receptor beta chain was obtained from a study of tumor and adjacent non-tumor tissue in lung cancer. This sample's RNA came from whole unsorted tissue. Whole-study results and caveats: Compared with tumor, normal lung showed significantly lower TCR diversity.

This clonotype was seen a few times. Its target is not known. This may be a read error: a much more frequent sequence differs by one nucleotide. This CDR3 is 12 amino acids long. The ends were cut back, 4 bases at V and 4 bases at J, with 10 bases in the middle. Germline CDR1 reads DFQATT; CDR2 reads SNEGSKA (reference sequence). Three rounds of nested PCR, following a modified ARM-PCR protocol, produced the TCRbeta library. In TCRdb, the multiplex PCR reads were re-called with MiXCR into one record per CDR3 protein. The repertoire holds 100,000 to 150,000 distinct CDR3 sequences, 66% seen once, with around 13% in the top ten.

This receptor was identified in a man aged 25 to 40 with non-small cell lung cancer. The material sequenced was lung tumor tissue. The chain has TRBV20-1 and TRBJ1-2; D is ambiguous. The CDR3 bases are TGCAGTGCTATTAGTATAATCTATGGCTACACCTTC. Translation gives CSAISIIYGYTF.